This is a list of T cell receptor beta chains from one sample in a study of immune evolution from preneoplasia to lung adenocarcinoma. Only in-frame clones appear in the TCRdb table, and some are missing; sequencing was by immunoSEQ multiplex PCR. Altogether around 5,000 clones are present, nearly 90% being singletons, with the ten largest covering about 2.7%. The sample taken for sequencing was FFPE invasive lung adenocarcinoma tissue. The source is a person aged 45 to 59 with lung adenocarcinoma. Both conserved end residues are part of each CDR3. The D gene is left open where the match is weak. Clone sizes are given selectively: once, few, many, or a class where the clone is expanded.

TRBV4-2	NA	TRBJ1-1	NA	TGTGCCAGCAGCCAAGGAAAAGGGATAGACAGGGAAGCTTTCTTT	CASSQGKGIDREAFF
TRBV4-2	NA	TRBJ2-3	once	TGTGCCAGCAGCGGGGCGGGGAGCACAGATACGCAGTATTTT	CASSGAGSTDTQYF
TRBV6-4	NA	TRBJ2-7	NA	TGTGCCAGCAGTCCCCGAGGGGCTAACAGCTACGAGCAGTACTTC	CASSPRGANSYEQYF
TRBV9	TRBD1	TRBJ1-2	NA	TGTGCCAGCAGCACGACCAGGGGGTATGGCTACACCTTC	CASSTTRGYGYTF
TRBV7-9	NA	TRBJ1-2	NA	TGTGCCAGCAGCAAAGGGGTTGGCTACACCTTC	CASSKGVGYTF
TRBV5-1	TRBD1	TRBJ2-3	NA	TGCGCCAGCAGCTTCTCCGGGACAGGGCCGGGAGATACGCAGTATTTT	CASSFSGTGPGDTQYF
TRBV19	NA	TRBJ2-7	once	TGTGCCAGTAGTATGGCTAGCAGTCCGAACGAGCAGTACTTC	CASSMASSPNEQYF
TRBV5-8	TRBD1	TRBJ2-5	NA	TGTGCCAGCAGCTTGGGCCGACAGGGGGGTGAGACCCAGTACTTC	CASSLGRQGGETQYF
TRBV28	NA	TRBJ1-1	NA	TGTGCCAGCAGTTTCGAAAAAAACAGGGTGACTGAAGCTTTCTTT	CASSFEKNRVTEAFF
TRBV4-1	NA	TRBJ2-5	NA	TGCGCCAGCAGCCAGTCAAAGGCCTCGGGAAGACAAGAGACCCAGTACTTC	CASSQSKASGRQETQYF
TRBV18	NA	TRBJ2-7	NA	TGTGCCAGCTCACCACTCCCTCCGGGACAAAACTACGAGCAGTACTTC	CASSPLPPGQNYEQYF
TRBV5-6	TRBD2	TRBJ2-5	NA	TGTGCCAGCAGCACCCCCCCAGCGGGAGGGCGGGAGACCCAGTACTTC	CASSTPPAGGRETQYF
TRBV2	TRBD1	TRBJ1-2	NA	TGTGCCAGCAGCGCCGAATCTGGACAGGGCCGAAGTGGCTACACCTTC	CASSAESGQGRSGYTF
TRBV4-2	TRBD2	TRBJ2-1	NA	TGTGCCAGCAGCCAAGGGGCTGGAGGCGGGAGCTCCTACAATGAGCAGTTCTTC	CASSQGAGGGSSYNEQFF
TRBV5-1	NA	TRBJ2-7	NA	TGCGCCAGCAGCTTGAGTGTAGCGGAATCCTACGAGCAGTACTTC	CASSLSVAESYEQYF
TRBV7-9	NA	TRBJ1-4	NA	TGTGCCAGCAGCACGAACTGGGGTGAAAAACTGTTTTTT	CASSTNWGEKLFF
TRBV5-1	NA	TRBJ2-5	NA	TGCGCCAGCAGCCAAGGTGGGGAGACCCAGTACTTC	CASSQGGETQYF
TRBV4-3	TRBD1	TRBJ1-1	few	TGCGCCAGCAGCCGGGCTACAGGGGAAACTGAAGCTTTCTTT	CASSRATGETEAFF
TRBV11-2	NA	TRBJ1-2	NA	TGTGCCAGCAGCTTACTTTCTCTGGATGGCTACACCTTC	CASSLLSLDGYTF
TRBV28	NA	TRBJ1-1	NA	TGTGCCAGCAGTTTAAGGACGGCTGAAGCTTTCTTT	CASSLRTAEAFF
TRBV19	NA	TRBJ2-5	large	TGTGCCAGTAGGGGACGGGGGGCACAAGAGACCCAGTACTTC	CASRGRGAQETQYF
TRBV5-6	NA	TRBJ2-2	NA	TGTGCCAGCAGCTTCTCGGCGGCCGGGGAGCTGTTTTTT	CASSFSAAGELFF
TRBV5-1	NA	TRBJ2-1	NA	TGCGCCAGCAGCTTGGTATCCGGGCCCATCTACAATGAGCAGTTCTTC	CASSLVSGPIYNEQFF
TRBV6-1	TRBD2	TRBJ2-7	NA	TGTGCCGTTAGGGACTACTACGAGCAGTACTTC	CAVRDYYEQYF
TRBV5-1	NA	TRBJ1-5	NA	TGCGCCAGCAGCTTGGATGGGTTCAATCAGCCCCAGCATTTT	CASSLDGFNQPQHF
TRBV30	TRBD1	TRBJ1-1	NA	TGTGCCTGGACAGGGGGTCTTGCTGAAGCTTTCTTT	CAWTGGLAEAFF
TRBV18	NA	TRBJ1-5	NA	TGTGCCAGCTCACCACCGGGGCCCCAAAATCAGCCCCAGCATTTT	CASSPPGPQNQPQHF
TRBV19	NA	TRBJ2-7	NA	TGTGCCAGTAGTAGAAACTACGAGCAGTACTTC	CASSRNYEQYF